This T cell receptor beta chain was found in a study of T cells in Graves' hyperthyroidism and ophthalmopathy. RNA transcripts provided the source from which TCR beta CDR3 regions were amplified. A set of HTBI primers served as the primers for a first-round RT-PCR of the TCR CDR3. Each CDR3 protein is one row after TCRdb ran MiXCR on the multiplex PCR reads. The profile shows around 690,000 distinct CDR3 sequences, 15% to 20% of them singletons. Material: blood. The receptor's source is a man aged 45-65 years with Graves' hyperthyroidism.

The CDR3 reads CASSHLGLAENEQFF. The CDR3 DNA follows: TGCGCCAGCAGCCACCTCGGACTAGCGGAAAATGAGCAGTTCTTC. V gene TRBV4-1 combines with J gene TRBJ2-1, with 10 bases identical to TRBD2. CDR1 and CDR2 (germline): MGHRA, YSYEKL. The trim removed 3 bases at V and 7 bases at J, leaving 6 bases unmatched. The CDR3 runs 15 residues.